The sequence of this TCR beta chain was determined in a study of T cell repertoires in cytomegalovirus infection (dated by TCRdb to 2018 to 2020). Describing the broader study: Because public TCR beta signatures pointed to carriage of CMV infection together with the matching HLA type, the HLA type of each donor mattered for the analysis.

Deletion took 4 bases off V and 6 bases off J, with a span of 8 bases between the germline ends. The CDR3 spans 12 residues, from the cysteine through the phenylalanine. Only CDR3 DNA remains: 36 bases, in frame from the first base. Sequences SGHRS (CDR1) and YFSETQ (CDR2) are obtained from the germline V gene. The reads were generated on an Illumina HiSeq 1500. TCRdb took the public reads, trimmed them with fastp at Q25, ran MiXCR for clone calling and kept in-frame beta chains. Identical CDR3 proteins give one entry, which carries the most common genes and DNA. In all, the sample holds about 68,000 distinct CDR3 sequences, and 20% to 25% of those were seen once. 65% to 85% of the sample belongs to the ten largest clones. General conclusions and limits of the study: The ex vivo response was dominated by HLA-C-restricted CMV-specific TCR beta clonotypes, which also provided the single most frequent clonotype in two of eight donors. In both this cohort and an independent approximately 350-donor cohort, the cumulative frequency of public TCR beta family members distinguished carriers of CMV infection plus the relevant HLA type.

Comment on this clonotype: It has no known antigen specificity. Qualities for individual bases were not recorded, and no much larger clone is one base off.

Sequences were obtained from PBMCs, sequenced either directly or after in vitro stimulation (not recorded which). The receptor's source is a human donor in good health (CMV status not recorded). Some clones in this sample may be carry-over from other donors' samples. The chain is encoded by TRBV5-1 joined to TRBJ2-1; the D gene assignment is ambiguous. The encoded CDR3 is CASSKVSNEQFF. The bases read TGCGCCAGCAGCAAGGTTAGCAATGAGCAGTTCTTC.